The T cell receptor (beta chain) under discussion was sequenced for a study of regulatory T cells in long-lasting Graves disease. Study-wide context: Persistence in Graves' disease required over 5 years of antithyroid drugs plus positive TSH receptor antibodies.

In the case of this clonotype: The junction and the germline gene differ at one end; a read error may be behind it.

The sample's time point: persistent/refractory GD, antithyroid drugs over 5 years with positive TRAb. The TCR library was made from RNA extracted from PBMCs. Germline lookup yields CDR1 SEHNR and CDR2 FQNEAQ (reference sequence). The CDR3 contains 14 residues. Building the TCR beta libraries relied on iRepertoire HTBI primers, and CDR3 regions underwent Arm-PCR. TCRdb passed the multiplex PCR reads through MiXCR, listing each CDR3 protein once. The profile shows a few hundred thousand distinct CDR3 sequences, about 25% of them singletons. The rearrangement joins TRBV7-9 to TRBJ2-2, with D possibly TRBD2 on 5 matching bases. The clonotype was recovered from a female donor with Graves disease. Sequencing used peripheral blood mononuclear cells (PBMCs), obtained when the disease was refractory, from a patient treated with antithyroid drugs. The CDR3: CASSLDSNTEELFF. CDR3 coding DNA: TGTGCCAGCAGCTTGGACTCAAACACCGAGGAGCTGTTTTTT.